Ten or more counts support the clone carrying this T cell receptor beta chain. Its matching antigen is unknown. Unique molecular identifiers tagged individual cDNA molecules. TCRdb ran MiXCR on the 5' RACE reads and lists one entry per CDR3 protein. The sample carries fewer than 60,000 distinct CDR3 sequences, about 11% recorded once. Between the trimmed V and J ends, which lost 1 base and 0 bases, there was a span of 6 bases. The CDR3 covers 14 residues. Germline V lookup: CDR1 SGHAT, CDR2 FQNNGV. The sample is drawn from a study of early T cells in non-severe SARS-CoV-2 infection. For the study at large: Chains stayed unpaired after sequencing of bulk RNA from unsorted whole blood. Notes on the study in general: VDJdb matching, biased toward anti-spike CD8 responses, missed private and CD4 specificities.

The chain uses TRBV11-2 and TRBJ1-1; no firm D call. The TCR sequence derives from an adult who was a healthcare worker with PCR-confirmed SARS-CoV-2 infection or an uninfected control (not recorded which). Sequenced input: whole blood. The CDR3 sequence: CASSLVPLNTEAFF. Here the CDR3 DNA reads TGTGCCAGCAGCTTAGTCCCACTGAACACTGAAGCTTTCTTT.